The source of this T cell receptor (beta chain) is a study of T cell responses to AZD1222 COVID-19 vaccine. General observations from the study: Seropositive at baseline were only a handful of AZD1222 recipients.

The repertoire was sequenced with immunoSEQ multiplex PCR; TCRdb's copy has only in-frame clones and lacks some. The sample holds about 100,000 clones, 88% seen once. As regards this clone: The target antigen is unknown.

Sample: peripheral blood, taken on day 0 of AZD1222 vaccination. The origin of this receptor is an adult in good health.

CDR3 in amino acids: CASSLPGRAFTDTQYF. The DNA for the CDR3 is TGTGCCAGCAGTCTCCCGGGACGGGCCTTCACAGATACGCAGTATTTT. This rearrangement joins TRBV28 to TRBJ2-3, with D perhaps given as TRBD1 or TRBD2 (5 bases each). Germline V CDR1 and CDR2: MDHEN, SYDVKM. This CDR3 spans 16 amino acids. V lost 5 bases and J 2 bases, leaving 17 bases between the germline ends.